This T cell receptor beta chain was retrieved from a study of blood T cell repertoires in COVID-19. Here immunoSEQ multiplex PCR was the method, and the copy in TCRdb shows in-frame clones only, minus some. Found here are 180,000 or so clones, 80% to 90% of them singletons; the top ten hold about 4%. As for this clone: At the DNA level, this CDR3 is encoded by other sequences in the same sample as well.

Material for sequencing was PBMCs or T cells enriched from blood (not recorded which). The TCR was taken from a woman in her forties or fifties in a cohort exposed to, infected with or recovered from COVID-19 (not recorded which).

The CDR3 loop is CASIPDTNTEAFF. CDR3 nucleotide sequence: TGTGCCAGCATCCCAGACACTAACACTGAAGCTTTCTTT. The V gene is TRBV2, the J gene TRBJ1-1, with unresolved D. The germline V gene encodes CDR1 SNHLY and CDR2 FYNNEI. The CDR3 covers 13 residues. V was trimmed by 7 bases and J by 2 bases, leaving 11 bases between them.